This TCR beta chain was captured in a study of graft-versus-host responses after intestinal transplantation. Overall study: Once they had received anti-thymocyte globulin induction, all recipients took tacrolimus and steroids for two to three years.

On this clone itself: What it binds is not known.

Method: immunoSEQ multiplex PCR; TCRdb's copy keeps in-frame clones and lacks some. Of fewer than 150,000 clones in the sample, approximately 94% were seen once. Germline V CDR1 and CDR2: LNHDA, SQIVND (reference sequence). The CDR3 has 15 amino acids. V was pared by 5 bases and J by 3 bases, with 13 bases between. Study conclusions and caveats: Early post-transplant falls in HvG clones accompanied the peak levels of circulating GvH clones. Some patients had graft-donor T cell macrochimerism, and their allografts showed high graft-versus-host to host-versus-graft clonal ratios.

The specimen was unstimulated CD4+ T cells sorted from spleen or lymph node cells, collected before intestinal transplant. The receptor was derived from a human donor who received an intestinal transplant. This chain connects TRBV19 to TRBJ2-2; D not resolved. In DNA form, the CDR3 reads TGTGCCAGTAGTTCTCCTGGACGGTACACCGGGGAGCTGTTTTTT. It specifies CASSSPGRYTGELFF.